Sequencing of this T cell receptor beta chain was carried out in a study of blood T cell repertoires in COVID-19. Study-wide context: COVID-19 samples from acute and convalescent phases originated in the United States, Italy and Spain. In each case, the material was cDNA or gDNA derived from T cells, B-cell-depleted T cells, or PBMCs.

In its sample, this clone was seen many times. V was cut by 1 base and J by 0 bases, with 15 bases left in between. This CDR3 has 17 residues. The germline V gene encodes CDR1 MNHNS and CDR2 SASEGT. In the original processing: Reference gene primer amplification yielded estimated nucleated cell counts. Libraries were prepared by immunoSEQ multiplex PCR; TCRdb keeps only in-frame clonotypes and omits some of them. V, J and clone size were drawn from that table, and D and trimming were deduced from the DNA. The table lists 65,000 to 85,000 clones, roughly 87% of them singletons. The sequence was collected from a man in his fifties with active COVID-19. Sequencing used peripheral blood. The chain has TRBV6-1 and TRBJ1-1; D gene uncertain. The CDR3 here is CASSEEPPQVVNTEAFF. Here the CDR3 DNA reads TGTGCCAGCAGTGAAGAGCCCCCCCAGGTCGTGAACACTGAAGCTTTCTTT.